The 22 T cell receptor beta chains listed next were all sequenced from one sample in a study of blood T cell repertoires in COVID-19. The protocol was immunoSEQ multiplex PCR, while the TCRdb copy is restricted to in-frame clones and leaves out a portion. The sample consists of about 210,000 clones, approximately 78% of them appearing once. The sequenced sample consisted of peripheral blood. The receptors here all came from a woman aged 70-85 years with COVID-19, enrolled during active disease.

V and J are TRBV14 and TRBJ2-1; no clear D gene. Germline lookup yields CDR1 SGHDN and CDR2 FVKESK. This CDR3 has 16 amino acids. V dropped 4 bases and J dropped 0 bases, with 13 bases sitting between them. The CDR3 DNA reads as TGTGCCAGCAGCCGAGATTTACCGAGCTCCTACAATGAGCAGTTCTTC. This translates into CASSRDLPSSYNEQFF.

The V and J genes are TRBV19 and TRBJ2-3; no reliable D call. The CDR3 contains 14 residues. Per germline, CDR1 LNHDA and CDR2 SQIVND (reference sequence). The V end lost 5 bases, the J end lost 0 bases, and 9 bases lay between the germline ends. CDR3 loop: CASSPEYSTDTQYF. CDR3 bases: TGTGCCAGTAGTCCGGAGTACAGCACAGATACGCAGTATTTT.

The rearrangement uses TRBV28 and TRBJ1-6; D possibly corresponds to TRBD1 (5 bases). The CDR3 is 15 amino acids. Trimming removed 5 bases at V and 9 bases at J, with 17 bases between. In germline, CDR1 is MDHEN, CDR2 SYDVKM. The CDR3 region has the DNA TGTGCCAGCAGTCGGGGGGAGTATCTGAGTTCACCCCTCCACTTT. Residues: CASSRGEYLSSPLHF. Supplemented by reference TRBV28 and TRBJ1-6, the full variable domain reads DVKVTQSSRYLVKRTGEKVFLECVQDMDHENMFWYRQDPGLGLRLIYFSYDVKMKEKGDIPEGYSVSREKKERFSLILESASTNQTSMYLCASSRGEYLSSPLHFGNGTRLTVT.

CDR3 nucleotides: TGTGCCACCAGTGAGGCAGGGTTCTACAATGAGCAGTTCTTC. Amino acids: CATSEAGFYNEQFF. The chain recombines TRBV24-1 with TRBJ2-1, with a tentative D call TRBD1 (5 bases). The length of the CDR3 is 14 residues. The V end was cut by 4 bases, the J end by 3 bases, with 9 bases between. Germline loops: CDR1 KGHDR, CDR2 SFDVKD.

The V gene is TRBV27, the J gene TRBJ2-1, with a tentative D call TRBD2 (6 bases). The CDR3 covers 19 residues. V was trimmed by 5 bases and J by 0 bases, leaving 23 bases between them. From germline, CDR1 is MNHEY and CDR2 SMNVEV (reference sequence). CDR3 nucleotide sequence: TGTGCCAGCAGTCCGCCCCAGAGCGGGTTGAGAAGCTCCTACAATGAGCAGTTCTTC. It translates to CASSPPQSGLRSSYNEQFF.

Details on this clone: It differs at one base from a far larger clone, so likely a read error. V and J are TRBV7-9 and TRBJ1-1; 7 bases agree with TRBD1. Germline CDR1 reads SEHNR; CDR2 reads FQNEAQ (reference sequence). This CDR3 is 13 amino acids long. V was pared by 5 bases and J by 1 base, with 1 base of the junction left unmatched. The CDR3 region is CASSGTENTEAFF. The DNA of the CDR3 is TGTGCCAGCAGCGGGACAGAGAACACTGAAGCTTTCTTT. The complete variable domain, with remaining parts taken from reference TRBV7-9 and TRBJ1-1, reads DTGVSQNPRHKITKRGQNVTFRCDPISEHNRLYWYRQTLGQGPEFLTYFQNEAQLEKSRLLSDRFSAERPKGSFSTLEIQRTEQGDSAMYLCASSGTENTEAFFGQGTRLTVV.

This chain joins TRBV6-6 and TRBJ2-1; 7 bases fit TRBD1. The CDR3 extends over 13 amino acids. The ends lost 4 bases at V and 8 bases at J; junction bases unmatched: 5. Germline CDR1 MNHNY, CDR2 SVGAGI (reference sequence). The CDR3 DNA reads as TGTGCCAGCAGTTCCTTCACAGGGGATGAGCAGTTCTTC. Translated, it gives CASSSFTGDEQFF.

The gene calls are TRBV28 and TRBJ2-1, with D unresolved. Trimming removed 4 bases at V and 1 base at J, with 14 bases between. Germline-derived CDR1 and CDR2 are MDHEN and SYDVKM. The CDR3 covers 16 residues. The CDR3 spells CASSSRLADSYNEQFF. For the CDR3, the DNA is TGTGCCAGCAGTTCAAGACTGGCCGATTCCTACAATGAGCAGTTCTTC.

The rearrangement joins TRBV24-1 to TRBJ2-3, with 7 bases aligning to TRBD2. Germline lookup yields CDR1 KGHDR and CDR2 SFDVKD. Trimming removed 6 bases from V and 6 bases from J; junction bases left unmatched: 8. The CDR3 runs to 14 residues. CDR3 amino acids: CATSYPGEGDTQYF. The CDR3 DNA sequence: TGTGCCACCAGTTACCCCGGGGAGGGGGATACGCAGTATTTT.

The chain carries TRBV7-8 and TRBJ1-3; TRBD1 agrees at 7 bases. CDR1 is SGHVS, CDR2 FQNEAQ, per germline. Trimming at V came to 4 bases and at J to 4 bases, leaving 1 base not matched to a gene. This CDR3 comprises 13 residues. CDR3 bases: TGTGCCAGCAGCTCGGACAGGGGAAACACCATATATTTT. It translates to CASSSDRGNTIYF.

This clone was picked up one time. This chain links TRBV3-1 (or the pseudogene TRBV3-2) with TRBJ1-1, with 12 bases that match TRBD1. The germline V gene has CDR1 LGHDT and CDR2 YNNKEL (reference sequence). The CDR3 loop spans 15 amino acids. V lost 3 bases to trimming and J lost 11 bases; unmatched junction nucleotides: 10. The CDR3 nucleotides are TGTGCCAGCAGCCATTTGGGGACAGGGGGCGCGAAGGCTTTCTTT. Residues: CASSHLGTGGAKAFF.

V is TRBV30 and J is TRBJ2-7, with D possibly being TRBD1 (8 bases). The V gene's germline CDR1 is GTSNPN and CDR2 SVGIG (reference sequence). The V and J ends lost 3 bases and 7 bases respectively, with 28 bases between them. The CDR3 covers 17 residues. The CDR3 loop is CAWRGARGLGLVDEQYF. The CDR3 region has the DNA TGTGCCTGGAGGGGGGCCAGGGGGCTCGGACTAGTGGATGAGCAGTACTTC.

This clone was found a few times. The V and J genes are TRBV29-1 and TRBJ1-3, with D unclear. Germline CDR1 reads SQVTM; CDR2 reads ANQGSEA. Deletions cut 4 bases from V and 4 bases from J, with 8 bases between. CDR3 length: 12 amino acids. The CDR3: CSVVVPGNTIYF. The CDR3 nucleotides are TGCAGCGTTGTAGTACCCGGAAACACCATATATTTT.

The chain uses TRBV2 and TRBJ1-4, with a tentative D call TRBD1 (5 bases). The CDR3 extends over 14 amino acids. V was pared by 4 bases and J by 4 bases, with 10 bases between. Germline CDR1 reads SNHLY; CDR2 reads FYNNEI. CDR3 nucleotides: TGTGCCAGCAGTGGTACAGGAGTTAATGAAAAACTGTTTTTT. This codes for CASSGTGVNEKLFF. The full variable domain, its missing parts supplied by reference TRBV2 and TRBJ1-4, is EPEVTQTPSHQVTQMGQEVILRCVPISNHLYFYWYRQILGQKVEFLVSFYNNEISEKSEIFDDQFSVERPDGSNFTLKIRSTKLEDSAMYFCASSGTGVNEKLFFGSGTQLSVL.

This clone was seen only once. A read error may account for a junction end that differs from germline. The CDR3: CASCVGLAGEGGANVLTF. DNA of the CDR3: TGTGCCAGCTGCGTAGGACTAGCGGGAGAGGGTGGGGCCAACGTCCTGACTTTC. V usage is TRBV9 and J usage is TRBJ2-6, with TRBD2 identical over 13 bases. CDR3 length: 18 amino acids. Germline lookup yields CDR1 SGDLS and CDR2 YYNGEE.

CDR3: CASSYPGQFYGYTF. The DNA of the CDR3 is TGTGCCAGCAGTTACCCGGGACAGTTCTATGGCTACACCTTC. This chain uses TRBV6-6 with TRBJ1-2; 7 bases match TRBD1. The J segment lost 4 bases and the V segment lost 2 bases, leaving 4 bases of the junction unmatched. The CDR3 runs 14 residues. Germline values: CDR1 MNHNY, CDR2 SVGAGI (reference sequence).

In this sample, this clone turned up a few times. This chain links TRBV6-5 with TRBJ1-2, with a tentative D call TRBD1 (6 bases). The germline V gene encodes CDR1 MNHEY and CDR2 SVGAGI. Trimming stripped 3 bases from V and 4 bases from J, with 15 bases between. This CDR3 comprises 15 residues. The CDR3 protein is CASSYRGDRFYGYTF. The CDR3, as DNA: TGTGCCAGCAGTTATAGGGGAGACAGGTTCTATGGCTACACCTTC.

This clone was seen just once. The rearrangement joins TRBV7-9 to TRBJ1-2; TRBD1 matches 8 bases. The CDR3 consists of 16 residues. V dropped 5 bases and J dropped 1; count of bases not matched to a gene: 9. The germline V gene has CDR1 SEHNR and CDR2 FQNEAQ (reference sequence). The CDR3 here is CASSAARTGYNYGYTF. As DNA, the CDR3 is TGTGCCAGCAGCGCCGCTAGGACAGGGTATAACTATGGCTACACCTTC.

This rearrangement joins TRBV28 to TRBJ2-7; D is uncertain. The length of the CDR3 is 12 residues. The germline V gene has CDR1 MDHEN and CDR2 SYDVKM. Trimming took 2 bases from V and 7 from J, leaving 9 bases between them. CDR3 DNA: TGTGCCAGCAGTTTACAGGTTGGGGAGCAGTACTTC. It yields the protein CASSLQVGEQYF.

V is TRBV10-3 and J is TRBJ2-5, with TRBD1 matching 12 bases. The CDR3 sequence is 16 residues long. In germline, CDR1 is ENHRY, CDR2 SYGVKD. The ends lost 3 bases at V and 5 bases at J; junction bases unmatched: 7. Here the CDR3 reads CAISEAGTGGLETQYF. The CDR3 region has the DNA TGTGCCATCAGTGAAGCCGGGACAGGGGGCCTTGAGACCCAGTACTTC.

The chain recombines TRBV10-3 with TRBJ2-7, with D perhaps TRBD2 (5 bases). The ends were cut back, 3 bases at V and 1 base at J, with 13 bases in the middle. This CDR3 spans 15 amino acids. Germline loops: CDR1 ENHRY, CDR2 SYGVKD. The CDR3 nucleotides read TGTGCCATCAGTGAAGCGGAGGCCCTATCCTACGAGCAGTACTTC. This sequence encodes CAISEAEALSYEQYF.

This chain's CDR3 is CASSLTPKLTEAFF. CDR3 coding DNA: TGTGCCAGCAGCTTAACGCCAAAACTCACTGAAGCTTTCTTT. V gene TRBV11-2 combines with J gene TRBJ1-1; the D is unclear. Germline lookup yields CDR1 SGHAT and CDR2 FQNNGV. This CDR3 has 14 residues. The V gene lost 2 bases and the J gene lost 4 bases, with 11 bases spanning the gap. Drawing the rest from reference TRBV11-2 and TRBJ1-1, the complete variable domain is EAGVAQSPRYKIIEKRQSVAFWCNPISGHATLYWYQQILGQGPKLLIQFQNNGVVDDSQLPKDRFSAERLKGVDSTLKIQPAKLEDSAVYLCASSLTPKLTEAFFGQGTRLTVV.